These T cell receptor beta chains were read from a single sample in a study of T cell responses to AZD1222 COVID-19 vaccine. Sequencing used immunoSEQ multiplex PCR; TCRdb keeps in-frame clones, though not all of them. Of roughly 140,000 clones listed, roughly 88% are singletons. The sequenced sample was peripheral blood, obtained on day 0 of MenACWY control vaccination. Source of these receptors: an adult in good health. CDR3s include the opening cysteine and the closing phenylalanine or tryptophan. D genes are given only for firm matches. Clone size, where shown, is once, few, many, or a class for clones that have expanded.

>TRBJ1-2|TRBV5-1|NA|NA
CASSPFLQGGYGYTF
TGCGCCAGCAGCCCATTCCTCCAGGGCGGCTATGGCTACACCTTC
>TRBJ1-3|TRBV28|NA|NA
CASMRGPGNTIYF
TGTGCCAGCATGCGGGGGCCCGGAAACACCATATATTTT
>TRBJ2-5|TRBV27|NA|NA
CASSSIATGQETQYF
TGTGCCAGCAGTTCGATAGCTACAGGGCAAGAGACCCAGTACTTC
>TRBJ1-4|TRBV5-1|NA|NA
CASSFGQTNEKLFF
TGCGCCAGCAGCTTTGGGCAGACTAATGAAAAACTGTTTTTT
>TRBJ1-1|TRBV4-3|NA|NA
CASSPQESPGTRNTEAFF
TGCGCCAGCAGCCCCCAAGAAAGCCCCGGGACACGCAACACTGAAGCTTTCTTT
>TRBJ2-1|TRBV2|TRBD2|NA
CASTLDIAGEGEQFF
TGTGCCAGCACCCTAGACATAGCGGGAGAGGGTGAGCAGTTCTTC
>TRBJ1-5|TRBV6-5|TRBD1|NA
CASSSQGRAFQPQHF
TGTGCCAGCAGCTCACAGGGGAGGGCCTTTCAGCCCCAGCATTTT
>TRBJ2-7|TRBV18|NA|NA
CASSRDTTITYEQYF
TGTGCCAGCTCTCGGGACACGACAATAACCTACGAGCAGTACTTC
>TRBJ2-7|TRBV6-6|NA|NA
CASSATNYEQYF
TGTGCCAGCAGTGCGACAAATTACGAGCAGTACTTC
>TRBJ2-1|TRBV3-1/TRBV3-2|TRBD2|few
CASSQGLEHNEQFF
TGTGCCAGCAGCCAGGGACTAGAGCACAATGAGCAGTTCTTC
>TRBJ1-2|TRBV4-3|NA|NA
CASSQDLNSHYGYTF
TGCGCCAGCAGCCAAGATCTTAACAGTCACTATGGCTACACCTTC
>TRBJ1-1|TRBV29-1|NA|NA
CSVVGRGFSEAFF
TGCAGCGTTGTGGGCAGGGGCTTTTCGGAAGCTTTCTTT
>TRBJ1-1|TRBV11-2|NA|NA
CASSWARSTEAFF
TGTGCCAGCAGCTGGGCTAGGAGCACTGAAGCTTTCTTT
>TRBJ2-2|TRBV7-3|NA|NA
CASSLNTGANTGELFF
TGTGCCAGCAGCTTAAATACAGGAGCGAACACCGGGGAGCTGTTTTTT
>TRBJ2-3|TRBV7-2|TRBD1|once
CASSLDRGPPDTQYF
TGTGCCAGCAGCCTCGACAGGGGGCCCCCAGATACGCAGTATTTT
>TRBJ2-7|TRBV7-9|TRBD1|NA
CASSLVGTVHEQYF
TGTGCCAGCAGCTTAGTGGGGACAGTTCACGAGCAGTACTTC
>TRBJ2-7|TRBV27|TRBD2|NA
CASSFTTSGSHEQYF
TGTGCCAGCAGTTTCACCACTAGCGGGAGCCACGAGCAGTACTTC
>TRBJ2-7|TRBV6-5|NA|NA
CASSPGQTYEQYF
TGTGCCAGCAGTCCGGGACAAACCTACGAGCAGTACTTC
>TRBJ1-3|TRBV28|NA|NA
CASSLFVRVNSGNTIYF
TGTGCCAGCAGTTTATTTGTCAGGGTGAACTCTGGAAACACCATATATTTT
>TRBJ2-3|TRBV7-3|NA|NA
CASSLMVGSDTQYF
TGTGCCAGCAGCTTAATGGTGGGGTCAGATACGCAGTATTTT
>TRBJ2-2|TRBV15|NA|NA
CATSRGSTGELFF
TGTGCCACCAGCAGGGGCAGCACCGGGGAGCTGTTTTTT
>TRBJ2-3|TRBV24-1|NA|NA
CATSDTNRQGTQYF
TGTGCCACCAGTGATACCAATCGACAAGGGACGCAGTATTTT
>TRBJ1-5|TRBV7-2|TRBD1|NA
CASRKALHEQGWQPQHF
TGTGCCAGCAGGAAGGCCCTTCACGAACAGGGGTGGCAGCCCCAGCATTTT
>TRBJ1-3|TRBV7-9|NA|NA
CASSLFSNSGNTIYF
TGTGCCAGCAGCTTGTTCAGTAACTCTGGAAACACCATATATTTT
>TRBJ2-2|TRBV5-1|TRBD1|NA
CASSRDATGSDTGELFF
TGCGCCAGCAGCCGAGATGCGACAGGGAGCGACACCGGGGAGCTGTTTTTT
>TRBJ1-4|TRBV9|NA|NA
CASSATHATNEKLFF
TGTGCCAGCAGCGCGACTCACGCAACTAATGAAAAACTGTTTTTT
>TRBJ1-6|TRBV19|NA|NA
CASGSGRRSSYNSPLHF
TGTGCCAGTGGCTCGGGACGGCGGAGCTCCTATAATTCACCCCTCCACTTT
>TRBJ2-7|TRBV18|NA|NA
CASSLYNTYEQYF
TGTGCCAGCTCACTCTATAATACCTACGAGCAGTACTTC
>TRBJ2-7|TRBV19|NA|few
CASSPPGAPAEQYF
TGTGCCAGTAGTCCCCCGGGAGCCCCAGCTGAGCAGTACTTC
>TRBJ1-1|TRBV2|NA|few
CASSREVGAFF
TGTGCCAGCAGTAGGGAGGTCGGAGCTTTCTTT
>TRBJ2-1|TRBV7-3|NA|NA
CASSPSGTYINEQFF
TGTGCCAGCAGCCCATCAGGTACCTACATTAATGAGCAGTTCTTC
>TRBJ1-1|TRBV19|NA|NA
CASSIDRYGTEAFF
TGTGCCAGTAGTATAGATCGGTATGGCACTGAAGCTTTCTTT
>TRBJ2-5|TRBV11-3|NA|NA
CASSLAWGGSETQYF
TGTGCCAGCAGCCTTGCATGGGGGGGCAGCGAGACCCAGTACTTC
>TRBJ2-2|TRBV7-3|TRBD1|once
CASSPGGTGELFF
TGTGCCAGCAGCCCAGGGGGAACCGGGGAGCTGTTTTTT
>TRBJ2-1|TRBV27|TRBD2|once
CASSSKSGAQYNEQFF
TGTGCCAGCAGTTCCAAGAGCGGGGCCCAGTACAATGAGCAGTTCTTC
>TRBJ1-3|TRBV7-2|NA|NA
CASSLDIGWGNTIYF
TGTGCCAGCAGCTTAGACATAGGGTGGGGAAACACCATATATTTT
>TRBJ2-1|TRBV6-4|TRBD2|NA
CASSSSGGTNEQFF
TGTGCCAGCAGCTCTAGCGGGGGGACGAATGAGCAGTTCTTC
>TRBJ1-4|TRBV28|TRBD1|NA
CASSKTGGRSEKLFF
TGTGCCAGCAGTAAGACAGGGGGGCGAAGTGAAAAACTGTTTTTT
>TRBJ2-3|TRBV3-1/TRBV3-2|NA|once
CASSQEYGPDTQYF
TGTGCCAGCAGCCAAGAGTACGGCCCAGATACGCAGTATTTT
>TRBJ2-1|TRBV11-3|NA|NA
CASSFRGNEQFF
TGTGCCAGCAGCTTCAGGGGCAATGAGCAGTTCTTC
>TRBJ1-2|TRBV11-3|NA|NA
CASSFPGGGPYGYTF
TGTGCCAGCAGCTTCCCCGGGGGCGGCCCCTATGGCTACACCTTC
>TRBJ2-2|TRBV27|TRBD2|once
CASSGGTSGRGSGELFF
TGTGCCAGCAGTGGCGGGACTAGCGGGAGAGGGTCCGGGGAGCTGTTTTTT